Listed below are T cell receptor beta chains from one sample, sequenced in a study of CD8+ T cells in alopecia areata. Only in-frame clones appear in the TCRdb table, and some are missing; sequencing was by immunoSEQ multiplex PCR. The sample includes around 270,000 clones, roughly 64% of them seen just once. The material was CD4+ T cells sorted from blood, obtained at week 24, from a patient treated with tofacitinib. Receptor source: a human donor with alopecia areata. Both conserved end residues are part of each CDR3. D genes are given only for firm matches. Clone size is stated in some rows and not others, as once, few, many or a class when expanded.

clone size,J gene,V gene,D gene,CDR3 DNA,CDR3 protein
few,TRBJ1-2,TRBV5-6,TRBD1,TGTGCCAGCAGCTTGGTCCAGGGGGCGGAGGGCTACACCTTC,CASSLVQGAEGYTF
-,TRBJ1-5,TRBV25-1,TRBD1,TGTGCCAGCAGCGTCGGGACAGGGGTAGGTCAGCCCCAGCATTTT,CASSVGTGVGQPQHF
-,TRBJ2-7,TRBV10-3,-,TGTGCCATCAGTGAGACTGACGACGAGCAGTACTTC,CAISETDDEQYF
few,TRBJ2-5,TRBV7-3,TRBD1,TGTGCCAGCAGCTTATCCGTAAAACAGGGGGCCTTCCAAGAGACCCAGTACTTC,CASSLSVKQGAFQETQYF
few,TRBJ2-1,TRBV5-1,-,TGCGCCAGCAGCTTGGCCAACAGGGAGGTGGATGAGCAGTTCTTC,CASSLANREVDEQFF
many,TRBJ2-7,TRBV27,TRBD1,TGTGCCAGCAGTCTGGACAGGAACACCTACGAGCAGTACTTC,CASSLDRNTYEQYF
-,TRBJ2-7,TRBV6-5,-,TGTGCCAGCAGTTACTCGTACCAGGTCTCCTACGAGCAGTACTTC,CASSYSYQVSYEQYF
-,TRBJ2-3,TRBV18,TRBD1,TGTGCCAGCTCACCCCCGGACAGGAGAATGTCAGATACGCAGTATTTT,CASSPPDRRMSDTQYF
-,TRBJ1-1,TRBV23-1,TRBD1,TGCGCCAGCAGCCCACAGGGGATGAACACTGAAGCTTTCTTT,CASSPQGMNTEAFF
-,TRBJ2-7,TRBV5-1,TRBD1,TGCGCCAGCAGCATTTCGGGACAGGGTTTATACGAGCAGTACTTC,CASSISGQGLYEQYF
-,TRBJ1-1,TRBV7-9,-,TGTGCCAGCAGCTTAGGTCAGGGACTGAGCACTGAAGCTTTCTTT,CASSLGQGLSTEAFF
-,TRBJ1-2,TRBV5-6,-,TGTGCCAGCAGCTTGCGAATCGGGGACGCTAACTATGGCTACACCTTC,CASSLRIGDANYGYTF
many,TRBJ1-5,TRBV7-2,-,TGTGCCAGCAGCTTAGCAAGGGGCGAGGGGACGCCCCAGCATTTT,CASSLARGEGTPQHF
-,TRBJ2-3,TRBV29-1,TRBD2,TGCAGCGTGGCCGGGACTAGCGGGGGGGCCCAAGATACGCAGTATTTT,CSVAGTSGGAQDTQYF
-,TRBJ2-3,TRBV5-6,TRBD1,TGTGCCAGCAGCAAGAGGACAGGGGGCGCAGATACGCAGTATTTT,CASSKRTGGADTQYF
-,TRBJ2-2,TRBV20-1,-,TGCAGTGCTAGGACTAGAGGGGAGCTGTTTTTT,CSARTRGELFF
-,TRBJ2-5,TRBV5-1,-,TGCGCCAGCAGCTTCGGTCGGACCGGGGAGACCCAGTACTTC,CASSFGRTGETQYF
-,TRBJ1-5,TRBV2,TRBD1,TGTGCCAGCAGCGGGACAGGGGGCTTCAATCAGCCCCAGCATTTT,CASSGTGGFNQPQHF
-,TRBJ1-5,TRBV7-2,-,TGTGCCAGCAGCCCCTATAGCAATCAGCCCCAGCATTTT,CASSPYSNQPQHF
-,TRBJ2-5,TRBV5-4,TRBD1,TGTGCCAGCAGCCCTCGACAGGGATCGGGCCAAGAGACCCAGTACTTC,CASSPRQGSGQETQYF
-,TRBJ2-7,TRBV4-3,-,TGCGCCAGCAGCCAAGATTACGGAATCTACGAGCAGTACTTC,CASSQDYGIYEQYF
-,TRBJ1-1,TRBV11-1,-,TGTGCCAGCAGCTCACGGGACCGAAATCAGAACACTGAAGCTTTCTTT,CASSSRDRNQNTEAFF
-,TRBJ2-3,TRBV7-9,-,TGTGCCAGCAGTGCACGACCGGGAGACACAGATACGCAGTATTTT,CASSARPGDTDTQYF
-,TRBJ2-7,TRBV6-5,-,TGTGCCAGCAAACTGGACAGCGCGTACGAGCAGTACTTC,CASKLDSAYEQYF
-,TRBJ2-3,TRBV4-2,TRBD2,TGTGCCAGCAGCCAAGACGGGACTACCACAGATACGCAGTATTTT,CASSQDGTTTDTQYF
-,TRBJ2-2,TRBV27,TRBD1,TGTGCCAGCAGTTTGTACAGGGGGCCCGGGGAGCTGTTTTTT,CASSLYRGPGELFF
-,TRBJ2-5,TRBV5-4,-,TGTGCCAGCAGCCCTCGGGGCCCCAAAGAGACCCAGTACTTC,CASSPRGPKETQYF
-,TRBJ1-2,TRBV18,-,TGTGCCAGCTCACCCCCGGGAGGGAACTATGGCTACACCTTC,CASSPPGGNYGYTF
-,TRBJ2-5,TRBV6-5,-,TGTGCCAGCAAAGGGTTAGAGACCCAGTACTTC,CASKGLETQYF
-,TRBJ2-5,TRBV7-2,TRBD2,TGTGCCAGCAGCCGCAGCTCTAGCGGGGGGGCAGGAGAGACCCAGTACTTC,CASSRSSSGGAGETQYF
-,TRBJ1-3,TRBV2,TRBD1,TGTGCCAGCAGTTCTCTACGGACAGGGAGTTATAACACCATATATTTT,CASSSLRTGSYNTIYF
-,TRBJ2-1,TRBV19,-,TGTGCCAGTAGCTCCTCTGTCGGGGGACCCGACAATGAGCAGTTCTTC,CASSSSVGGPDNEQFF
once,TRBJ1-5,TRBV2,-,TGTGCCAGCAGTGATTTACCTAGCAATCAGCCCCAGCATTTT,CASSDLPSNQPQHF
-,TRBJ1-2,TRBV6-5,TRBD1,TGTGCCAGCAGCCGTACCGGGACAGGGCATGGCTACACCTTC,CASSRTGTGHGYTF
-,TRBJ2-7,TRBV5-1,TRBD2,TGCGCCAGCAGCTCATCGACTAGCGGGGCCCCCTACGAGCAGTACTTC,CASSSSTSGAPYEQYF
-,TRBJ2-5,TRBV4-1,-,TGTGCCAGCAGCCAAGAGGAGGGGCATCCGGAGACCCAGTACTTC,CASSQEEGHPETQYF
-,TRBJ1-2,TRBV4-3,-,TGCGCCAGCAGCCAAGAGGAGGGAGCCTTCTCAGCTAACTATGGCTACACCTTC,CASSQEEGAFSANYGYTF
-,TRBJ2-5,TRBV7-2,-,TGTGCCAGCAGCACAGGACAGACCCAGTACTTC,CASSTGQTQYF
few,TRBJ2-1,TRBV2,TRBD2,TGTTCCTGGGGAGCGGGGACTCAGCAGTTCTTC,CSWGAGTQQFF
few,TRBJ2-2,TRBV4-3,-,TGCGCCAGCACCCTAGAAGGGAACACCGGGGAGCTGTTTTTT,CASTLEGNTGELFF
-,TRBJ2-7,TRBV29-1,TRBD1,TGCAGCGTTGACGGGACAGCTTACGAGCAGTACTTC,CSVDGTAYEQYF